This TCR beta chain came from a study of graft-versus-host responses after intestinal transplantation. On the study more broadly: All recipients were given anti-thymocyte globulin induction, and tacrolimus and steroids were then administered for roughly three years.

This clone has a handful of counts. The study plated some 200,000 CFSE-labeled responders with some 200,000 irradiated, violet-dye-labeled stimulators. The table came from immunoSEQ multiplex PCR; TCRdb's copy has only in-frame clones and leaves some out. The repertoire holds around 6,600 clones, with approximately 25% as singletons. The receptor was derived from a human patient who was an organ donor for intestinal transplantation. Sequencing used alloreactive CD8+ T cells from a mixed lymphocyte reaction culture, obtained before transplantation. The subset denotes: CFSE-low proliferating T cells sorted from approximately 6-day pre-transplant mixed lymphocyte reaction (GvH or HvG direction).

The CDR3 sequence is CASSQVTGTYNEQFF. Here the CDR3 DNA reads TGCGCCAGCAGCCAAGTCACGGGGACGTACAATGAGCAGTTCTTC. This chain links TRBV4-3 with TRBJ2-1; D is tentatively TRBD1 or TRBD2 (5 bases each). CDR1 and CDR2 (germline): LGHNA, YSLEER. The CDR3 loop spans 15 amino acids. V lost 1 base and J lost 4, with 11 bases in between.